One and the same sample provided the 2 T cell receptor beta chains below, sequenced in a study of shared clonotypes between healthy human individuals. The data were produced by immunoSEQ multiplex PCR, yet TCRdb's version contains in-frame clones alone and is incomplete. The sample has some 1.4 million clones, roughly 96% seen once. Sequencing was performed on naive CD4+ T cells sorted from blood. The subset here: CD45RA+ positively selected. Receptors were obtained from a man aged 25-45 years in good health.

The V gene is TRBV4-3, the J gene TRBJ2-1, with TRBD2 as a possible D gene (6 bases). V dropped 0 bases and J dropped 3 bases, with 12 bases sitting between them. The CDR3 extends over 16 amino acids. Germline V lookup: CDR1 LGHNA, CDR2 YSLEER. CDR3 DNA: TGCGCCAGCAGCCAAGATCGTCGACTAGTCTACAATGAGCAGTTCTTC. It is translated as CASSQDRRLVYNEQFF.

This chain links TRBV5-5 with TRBJ2-7; no definite D call. The germline gives CDR1 SGHKS, CDR2 YYEKEE (reference sequence). V was cut by 1 base and J by 0 bases, with 11 bases left in between. This CDR3 region has 15 residues. The CDR3 DNA is TGTGCCAGCAGCTTGTTGGGCATAAGCTCCTACGAGCAGTACTTC. As protein: CASSLLGISSYEQYF.